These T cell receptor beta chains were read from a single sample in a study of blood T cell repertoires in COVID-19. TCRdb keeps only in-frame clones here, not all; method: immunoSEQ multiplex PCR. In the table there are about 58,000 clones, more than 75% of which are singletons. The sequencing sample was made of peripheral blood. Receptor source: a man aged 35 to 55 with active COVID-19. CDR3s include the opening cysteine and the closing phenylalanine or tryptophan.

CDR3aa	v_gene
CASRGGTSPPNTF	TRBV19
CASGVSGGAGELFF	TRBV19
CAINPSGAVSYNEQFF	TRBV10-3
CARSRLPCLAGAPTNTGELFF	TRBV5-3
CASKQLAKPEKFF	TRBV2
CASSPAGTGVNEQFF	TRBV18
CASSLWGGNEQFF	TRBV27
CASSVNVGAYNEQFF	TRBV9
CASSAIGGQPQHF	TRBV25-1
CATSDLLAGDTGELFF	TRBV24-1
CASSFTLATNTGELFF	TRBV5-1
CAWSTRVDAYNEQFF	TRBV30
CASRRTGSSETQYF	TRBV6-5
CASSLALPTDTQYF	TRBV6-5
CASSLNREGRESSTDTQYF	TRBV13
CASTSPGLAGGEDTQYF	TRBV9